This passage covers 27 T cell receptor beta chains from one sample sequenced in a study of early T cells in non-severe SARS-CoV-2 infection. TCRdb re-called the 5' RACE reads with MiXCR, one entry per CDR3 protein. Of 65,000 to 90,000 distinct CDR3 sequences listed, approximately 13% are singletons. Specimen: whole blood. The receptors shown here come from an adult who was a healthcare worker with PCR-confirmed SARS-CoV-2 infection or an uninfected control (not recorded which).

This clonotype was counted ten times or more. This chain joins TRBV6-4 and TRBJ2-5, with a tentative D call TRBD2 (5 bases). The CDR3 sequence is 12 residues long. Trimming left V 4 bases short and J 5 bases short, with 8 bases between. The germline CDR1 and CDR2 sequences are MRHNA and SNTAGT. The CDR3 nucleotides are TGTGCCAGCAGTGGAGGGAATGAGACCCAGTACTTC. Its translation: CASSGGNETQYF.

This chain connects TRBV12-5 to TRBJ2-3; 8 nucleotides align to TRBD2. The CDR3 covers 16 residues. V lost 5 bases, J lost 5 bases, and 12 bases stayed unmatched. Germline CDR1 reads LGHNT; CDR2 reads FRNRAP. Here the CDR3 DNA reads TGTGCTAGTGGTCCCTCAGGCGGGGGGCCAGGAGATACGCAGTATTTT. Its translation: CASGPSGGGPGDTQYF.

This clonotype occurred many times. The rearrangement uses TRBV3-1 and TRBJ2-1; D gene ambiguous. The CDR3 consists of 11 residues. Germline loops: CDR1 LGHDT, CDR2 YNNKEL (reference sequence). V was clipped by 4 bases and J by 10 bases, with 8 bases between them. CDR3 in DNA: TGTGCCAGCAGCCTACGACACGAGCAGTTCTTC. Translation gives CASSLRHEQFF.

This clonotype was seen only a few times. The chain uses TRBV20-1 and TRBJ1-2; 9 bases are shared with TRBD1. The CDR3 has 17 amino acids. The germline gives CDR1 DFQATT, CDR2 SNEGSKA (reference sequence). The V and J ends lost 5 bases and 2 bases, in that order; junction bases with no gene match: 15. The CDR3 sequence is CSAWVSGTGSRNYGYTF. The CDR3 DNA is TGCAGTGCTTGGGTTTCCGGGACAGGGTCCAGGAACTATGGCTACACCTTC.

This clonotype was detected ten times or more. This chain joins TRBV4-1 and TRBJ2-1; D might be TRBD1 (5 bases). The CDR3 covers 14 residues. Trimming cost V 0 bases and J 6 bases, with 9 bases left between them. CDR1 and CDR2 (germline): MGHRA, YSYEKL. The CDR3 DNA sequence: TGCGCCAGCAGCCAAGATTCTACAGGCAATGAGCAGTTCTTC. It encodes CASSQDSTGNEQFF.

The chain employs TRBV4-2 and TRBJ1-1; no definite D call. V dropped 2 bases and J dropped 4 bases, with 8 bases sitting between them. Germline-derived CDR1 and CDR2 are LGHNA and YNFKEQ. The CDR3 is made up of 13 amino acids. The CDR3 reads CASSQWRGTEAFF. The CDR3 DNA follows: TGTGCCAGCAGCCAATGGCGGGGCACTGAAGCTTTCTTT.

This clonotype occurred a few times. This chain connects TRBV11-2 to TRBJ2-5; tentatively, D is TRBD1 (8 bases). Deletions cut 5 bases from V and 5 bases from J, with 15 bases between. Germline V lookup: CDR1 SGHAT, CDR2 FQNNGV. CDR3 length: 14 amino acids. For the CDR3, the DNA is TGTGCCAGCAGCATAACAGGGGGAGGGGAGACCCAGTACTTC. This codes for CASSITGGGETQYF.

This clonotype was recorded many times. The rearrangement links TRBV10-2 to TRBJ1-2, with a possible D match to TRBD1 (6 bases). The CDR3 is 14 amino acids. The germline V and J ends were trimmed by 6 bases and 0 bases, with 11 bases remaining between them. Germline CDR1 and CDR2: WSHSY and SAAADI. The CDR3 here is CASSEGGANYGYTF. The CDR3 bases are TGCGCCAGCAGCGAGGGGGGAGCTAACTATGGCTACACCTTC.

This clonotype was found a few times. V and J are TRBV9 and TRBJ1-5; D gene unclear. The CDR3 runs 13 residues. Trimming cost V 1 base and J 5 bases, with 7 bases left between them. CDR1 is SGDLS and CDR2 is YYNGEE in the germline V gene. The CDR3 sequence is CASSVSWDQPQHF. CDR3 sequence (DNA): TGTGCCAGCAGCGTATCCTGGGATCAGCCCCAGCATTTT.

The chain uses TRBV7-9 and TRBJ2-5; D remains unclear. CDR3 length: 14 amino acids. CDR1 is SEHNR, CDR2 FQNEAQ, per germline (reference sequence). V shed 5 bases and J shed 7 bases, with 17 bases lying between them. The CDR3 reads CASSPNGHRGTQYF. CDR3 nucleotide sequence: TGTGCCAGCAGCCCTAACGGCCACCGCGGGACCCAGTACTTC.

This clonotype was seen a handful of times. The rearrangement joins TRBV27 to TRBJ2-3; 7 positions match TRBD2. After removal of 0 bases from V and 0 bases from J, the junction contained 12 bases not matched to a gene. The CDR3 runs to 19 residues. Germline CDR1 reads MNHEY; CDR2 reads SMNVEV (reference sequence). CDR3 in amino acids: CASSLSFPLAEGSTDTQYF. In DNA form, the CDR3 reads TGTGCCAGCAGTTTATCCTTCCCCCTAGCGGAAGGCAGCACAGATACGCAGTATTTT.

There are many counts of this clonotype. The chain is built from TRBV3-1 and TRBJ2-5; D possibly corresponds to TRBD2 (6 bases). This CDR3 spans 14 amino acids. The V and J ends lost 6 bases and 0 bases respectively, with 11 bases between them. From germline, CDR1 is LGHDT and CDR2 YNNKEL (reference sequence). CDR3 loop: CASSTRTNQETQYF. CDR3 nucleotides: TGTGCCAGCAGTACTCGGACTAACCAAGAGACCCAGTACTTC.

This clonotype was seen a handful of times. This sequence joins TRBV7-9 and TRBJ2-6; either TRBD1 or TRBD2 may fit D (6 bases each). Germline V gene data show CDR1 as SEHNR and CDR2 as FQNEAQ (reference sequence). Trimming stripped 4 bases from V and 4 bases from J, with 14 bases between. The CDR3 extends over 16 amino acids. CDR3 loop: CASSYLGGTGANVLTF. In nucleotides, the CDR3 is TGTGCCAGCAGCTACTTAGGGGGGACCGGGGCCAACGTCCTGACTTTC.

This clonotype was detected many times. V usage is TRBV5-1 and J usage is TRBJ2-7; 11 bases align to TRBD2. Germline lookup yields CDR1 SGHRS and CDR2 YFSETQ. CDR3 length: 16 amino acids. V dropped 0 bases and J dropped 5; count of bases not matched to a gene: 7. CDR3 in amino acids: CASSLASLAGGDEQYF. CDR3 nucleotide sequence: TGCGCCAGCAGCTTGGCCTCTCTAGCGGGAGGAGACGAGCAGTACTTC.

The chain links TRBV7-9 to TRBJ2-4, with no clear D. CDR1 SEHNR and CDR2 FQNEAQ come from the germline V gene (reference sequence). The CDR3 covers 12 residues. Trimming stripped 2 bases from V and 5 bases from J, with 4 bases between. The CDR3 DNA reads as TGTGCCAGCAGCTTACAGGAAAACATTCAGTACTTC. It translates to CASSLQENIQYF.

V and J are TRBV20-1 and TRBJ2-5; 9 bases are a match to TRBD2. CDR3 length equals 16 residues. Germline V gene data show CDR1 as DFQATT and CDR2 as SNEGSKA (reference sequence). V lost 0 bases to trimming and J lost 3 bases; unmatched junction nucleotides: 8. The DNA of the CDR3 is TGCAGTGCTAGAGATCTAGCGGGGTCGGATAAAGAGACCCAGTACTTC. Its protein is CSARDLAGSDKETQYF.

The chain employs TRBV11-2 and TRBJ1-2; D remains unclear. The V end lost 5 bases, the J end lost 0 bases, and 10 bases lay between the germline ends. CDR3 size: 14 residues. The germline V gene encodes CDR1 SGHAT and CDR2 FQNNGV. The CDR3, as DNA: TGTGCCAGCAGCCCCGGACTGACTAACTATGGCTACACCTTC. The encoded protein is CASSPGLTNYGYTF.

The gene calls are TRBV5-1 and TRBJ1-4; D is unresolved. V was pared by 4 bases and J by 0 bases, with 13 bases between. In germline, CDR1 is SGHRS, CDR2 YFSETQ. CDR3 length: 16 residues. The CDR3 spells CASSMDGGTTNEKLFF. As DNA, the CDR3 is TGCGCCAGCAGCATGGACGGTGGTACAACTAATGAAAAACTGTTTTTT.

CDR3 in amino acids: CASSRGRERSTDTQYF. Written as DNA, the CDR3 is TGTGCCAGCAGCCGGGGCCGGGAGCGTAGCACAGATACGCAGTATTTT. V is TRBV5-5 and J is TRBJ2-3, with D possibly being TRBD2 (6 bases). The ends were cut back, 4 bases at V and 0 bases at J, with 15 bases in the middle. Germline V gives CDR1 SGHKS, CDR2 YYEKEE (reference sequence). This CDR3 spans 16 amino acids.

The V and J genes are TRBV12-3 or TRBV12-4 and TRBJ1-6; D ambiguous. The CDR3 is 17 residues long. V was shortened by 6 bases and J by 0 bases, with 15 bases between the two germline ends. CDR3 DNA: TGTGCCAGCAGCCCACCCCAATCGAGCTCCTATAATTCACCCCTCCACTTT. Protein sequence: CASSPPQSSSYNSPLHF.

The V call is TRBV2, the J call TRBJ2-7; 8 bases fit TRBD1. CDR3 length: 15 residues. Unmatched junction bases numbered 3, after V lost 1 base and J lost 1 base. Per the germline V gene, CDR1 is SNHLY and CDR2 is FYNNEI. The CDR3 DNA reads TGTGCCAGCAGTGAAGGGACAGGGCCGTCCTACGAGCAGTACTTC. This translates into CASSEGTGPSYEQYF.

This chain uses TRBV7-2 with TRBJ2-7; D might be TRBD1 (5 bases). Trimming took 0 bases from V and 5 from J, leaving 11 bases between them. CDR3 length: 14 amino acids. CDR1 SGHTA and CDR2 FQGNSA come from the germline V gene. The CDR3 region has the DNA TGTGCCAGCAGCTTAGCAGGGGCCCGCCACGAGCAGTACTTC. It codes for CASSLAGARHEQYF. The complete variable domain, with remaining parts taken from reference TRBV7-2 and TRBJ2-7, reads GAGVSQSPSNKVTEKGKDVELRCDPISGHTALYWYRQSLGQGLEFLIYFQGNSAPDKSGLPSDRFSAERTGGSVSTLTIQRTQQEDSAVYLCASSLAGARHEQYFGPGTRLTVT.

This chain connects TRBV7-9 to TRBJ1-1; D is unresolved. The germline V gene has CDR1 SEHNR and CDR2 FQNEAQ (reference sequence). Deletions cut 9 bases from V and 6 bases from J, with 14 bases between. The CDR3 extends over 12 amino acids. CDR3 nucleotide sequence: TGTGCCAGAACCCGGCCAGGCGCTGAAGCTTTCTTT. Translation gives CARTRPGAEAFF.

The sample holds many counts of this clonotype. The V gene is TRBV18, the J gene TRBJ2-3; D may be TRBD1 (6 bases). Germline V gene data show CDR1 as KGHSH and CDR2 as LQKENI. This CDR3 region has 15 residues. V lost 1 base to trimming and J lost 4 bases, with 12 bases between them. The CDR3 region has the DNA TGTGCCAGCTCACCACGGGACAACGATGCAGATACGCAGTATTTT. Encoded protein: CASSPRDNDADTQYF. Drawing the rest from reference TRBV18 and TRBJ2-3, the complete variable domain is NAGVMQNPRHLVRRRGQEARLRCSPMKGHSHVYWYRQLPEEGLKFMVYLQKENIIDESGMPKERFSAEFPKEGPSILRIQQVVRGDSAAYFCASSPRDNDADTQYFGPGTRLTVL.

This clonotype was detected many times. The rearrangement uses TRBV12-3 or TRBV12-4 and TRBJ2-2; D not resolved. Trimming pared 4 bases from V and 6 bases from J, leaving 6 bases between. The CDR3 is made up of 12 amino acids. The CDR3 coding sequence is TGTGCCAGCAGTTCCCGAGCCGGGGAGCTGTTTTTT. It translates to CASSSRAGELFF.

This clonotype was found once. This chain links TRBV9 with TRBJ2-6; a possible D gene is TRBD2 (5 bases). Germline assignment: CDR1 SGDLS and CDR2 YYNGEE. CDR3 size: 15 residues. With 4 bases removed from V and 0 bases from J, the gap between germline ends came to 8 bases. The CDR3 loop reads CASSRGISGANVLTF. The CDR3 DNA is TGTGCCAGCAGCCGGGGTATCTCTGGGGCCAACGTCCTGACTTTC. Using reference TRBV9 and TRBJ2-6 for the parts outside the CDR3, the full variable domain is DSGVTQTPKHLITATGQRVTLRCSPRSGDLSVYWYQQSLDQGLQFLIQYYNGEERAKGNILERFSAQQFPDLHSELNLSSLELGDSALYFCASSRGISGANVLTFGAGSRLTVL.

In its sample, this clonotype was seen a few times. CDR3 residues: CATARMNTGELFF. The CDR3 bases are TGTGCCACAGCCAGGATGAACACCGGGGAGCTGTTTTTT. This chain links TRBV10-3 with TRBJ2-2; D call uncertain. Trimming cost V 10 bases and J 1 base, with 10 bases left between them. Germline V gene data show CDR1 as ENHRY and CDR2 as SYGVKD. This CDR3 spans 13 amino acids.